This TCR beta chain was profiled in a study of T-cell memory formation after mild COVID-19. Deletions cut 0 bases from V and 1 base from J, with 13 bases between. The CDR3 length is 16 residues. Germline assignment: CDR1 SGDLS and CDR2 YYNGEE. TCRdb re-derived calls from the 5' RACE reads in MiXCR, one entry per CDR3 protein. The sample lists about 110,000 distinct CDR3 sequences; 15% to 20% were seen once. Sequencing was done on a sample of PBMCs or a T cell subset sorted from them (not recorded which). The clonotype was recovered from a young man who had mild COVID-19 (a few samples of this study predate the infection). Cell type and time point are not known. The gene calls are TRBV9 and TRBJ2-5; D remains ambiguous. The CDR3: CASSVAMRPSQETQYF. In DNA form, the CDR3 reads TGTGCCAGCAGCGTAGCTATGCGGCCCTCCCAAGAGACCCAGTACTTC. The full variable domain, its missing parts supplied by reference TRBV9 and TRBJ2-5, is DSGVTQTPKHLITATGQRVTLRCSPRSGDLSVYWYQQSLDQGLQFLIQYYNGEERAKGNILERFSAQQFPDLHSELNLSSLELGDSALYFCASSVAMRPSQETQYFGPGTRLLVL.